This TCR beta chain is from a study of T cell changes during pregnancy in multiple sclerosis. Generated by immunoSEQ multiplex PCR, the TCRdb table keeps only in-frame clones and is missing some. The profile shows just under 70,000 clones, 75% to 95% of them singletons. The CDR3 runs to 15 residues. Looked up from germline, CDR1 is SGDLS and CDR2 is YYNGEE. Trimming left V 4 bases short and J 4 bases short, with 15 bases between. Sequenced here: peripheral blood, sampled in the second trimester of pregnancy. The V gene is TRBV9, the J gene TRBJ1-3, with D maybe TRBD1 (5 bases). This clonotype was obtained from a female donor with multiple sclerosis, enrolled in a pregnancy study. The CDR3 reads CASSPWGEWGNTIYF. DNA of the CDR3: TGTGCCAGCAGCCCCTGGGGGGAATGGGGAAACACCATATATTTT.